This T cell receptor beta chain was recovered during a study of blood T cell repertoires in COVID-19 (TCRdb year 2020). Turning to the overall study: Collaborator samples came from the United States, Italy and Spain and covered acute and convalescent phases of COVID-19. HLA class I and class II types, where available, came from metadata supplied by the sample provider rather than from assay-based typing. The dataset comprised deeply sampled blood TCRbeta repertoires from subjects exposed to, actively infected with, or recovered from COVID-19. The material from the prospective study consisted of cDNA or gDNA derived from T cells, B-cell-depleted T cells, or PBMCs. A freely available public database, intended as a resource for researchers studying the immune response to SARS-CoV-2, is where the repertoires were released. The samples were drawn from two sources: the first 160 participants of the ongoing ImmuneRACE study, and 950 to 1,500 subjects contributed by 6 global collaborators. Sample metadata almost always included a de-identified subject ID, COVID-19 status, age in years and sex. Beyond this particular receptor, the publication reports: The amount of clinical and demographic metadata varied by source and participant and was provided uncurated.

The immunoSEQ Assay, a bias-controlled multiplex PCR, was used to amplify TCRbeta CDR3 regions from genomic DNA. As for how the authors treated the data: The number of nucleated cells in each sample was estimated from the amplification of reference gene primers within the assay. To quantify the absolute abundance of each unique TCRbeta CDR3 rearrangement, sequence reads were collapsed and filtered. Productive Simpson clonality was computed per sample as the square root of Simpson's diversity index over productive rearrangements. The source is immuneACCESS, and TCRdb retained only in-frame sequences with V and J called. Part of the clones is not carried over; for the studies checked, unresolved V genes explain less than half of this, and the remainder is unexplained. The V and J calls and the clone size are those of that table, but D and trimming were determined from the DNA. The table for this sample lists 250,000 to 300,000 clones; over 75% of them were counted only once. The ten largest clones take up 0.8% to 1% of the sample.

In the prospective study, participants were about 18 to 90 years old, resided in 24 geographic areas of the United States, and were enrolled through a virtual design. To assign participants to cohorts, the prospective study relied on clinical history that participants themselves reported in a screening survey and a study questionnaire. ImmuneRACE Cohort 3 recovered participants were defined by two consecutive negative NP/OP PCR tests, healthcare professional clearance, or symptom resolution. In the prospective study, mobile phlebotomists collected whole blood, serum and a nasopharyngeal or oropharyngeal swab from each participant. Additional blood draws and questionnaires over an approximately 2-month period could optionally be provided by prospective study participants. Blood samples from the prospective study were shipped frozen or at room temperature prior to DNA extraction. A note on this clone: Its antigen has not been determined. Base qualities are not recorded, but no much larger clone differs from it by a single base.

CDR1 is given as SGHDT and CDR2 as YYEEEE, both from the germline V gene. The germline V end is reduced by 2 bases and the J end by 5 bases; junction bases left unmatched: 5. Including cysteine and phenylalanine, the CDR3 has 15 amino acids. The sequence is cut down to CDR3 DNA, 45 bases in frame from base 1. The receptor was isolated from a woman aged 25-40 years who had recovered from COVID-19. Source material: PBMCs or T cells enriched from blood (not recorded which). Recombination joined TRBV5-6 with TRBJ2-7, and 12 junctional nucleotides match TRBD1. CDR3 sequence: CASSFTGTGGDEQYF. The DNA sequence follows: TGTGCCAGCAGCTTTACCGGGACAGGGGGCGACGAGCAGTACTTC.